These T cell receptor beta chains were read from a single sample in a study of blood T cell repertoires in COVID-19. Data came from immunoSEQ multiplex PCR; TCRdb stores just in-frame clones and leaves some out. The data hold about 160,000 clones, with approximately 82% observed a single time. Sequencing was carried out using PBMCs or T cells enriched from blood (not recorded which). These receptors were taken from a woman in her fifties or sixties who had recovered from COVID-19. Both conserved end residues are part of each CDR3. The D gene is left open where the match is weak. Where a row states a size, it is once, few, many or the class of an expanded clone; other rows omit it.

v_gene,abundance,d_gene,j_gene,CDR3nt,CDR3aa
TRBV19,-,TRBD2,TRBJ2-1,TGTGCCAGTAGTATTAGCGGGGGGGCCTTCGGGGAGCAGTTCTTC,CASSISGGAFGEQFF
TRBV6-5,once,-,TRBJ1-5,TGTGCCAGCAGACCACCTGGGGGGGATCAGCCCCAGCATTTT,CASRPPGGDQPQHF
TRBV3-1/TRBV3-2,-,TRBD1,TRBJ1-3,TGTGCCAGCAGAACGAGGGGGCACTCTGGAAACACCATATATTTT,CASRTRGHSGNTIYF
TRBV6-1,-,TRBD1,TRBJ1-1,TGTGCCAGCAGTGAACCCAGGGGGGACACTGAAGCTTTCTTT,CASSEPRGDTEAFF
TRBV19,-,-,TRBJ1-1,TGTGCCAGTAGTATTTCGGGAGGGCGGACTGAAGCTTTCTTT,CASSISGGRTEAFF
TRBV20-1,-,TRBD2,TRBJ2-1,TGCAGTGCTAGTCCCGCTCCAATAGCGGGCAGCTCCTACAATGAGCAGTTCTTC,CSASPAPIAGSSYNEQFF
TRBV5-6,-,-,TRBJ2-2,TGTGCCAGCGGTACCGGGATAAGGACCGGGGAGCTGTTTTTT,CASGTGIRTGELFF
TRBV4-2,-,TRBD2,TRBJ2-5,TGTGCCAGCAGCCAAGGGAGTGCGGGGGTTCAGCAGACCCAGTACTTC,CASSQGSAGVQQTQYF
TRBV5-1,-,TRBD1,TRBJ2-1,TGCGCCAGCAGCTGGACGGGGACAGCCTACAATGAGCAGTTCTTC,CASSWTGTAYNEQFF
TRBV28,-,-,TRBJ1-1,TGTGCCAGCACACGAGGGCAGAACACTGAAGCTTTCTTT,CASTRGQNTEAFF
TRBV29-1,-,-,TRBJ1-1,TGCAGCGTTGTAGGGGCGGTGGACACTGAAGCTTTCTTT,CSVVGAVDTEAFF
TRBV28,-,TRBD2,TRBJ2-1,TGTGCCAGCAGTTCCCCGGGGTTAGCGGGGGACCGGTTGGTCTTC,CASSSPGLAGDRLVF
TRBV27,-,-,TRBJ1-3,TGTGCCACCAGACAGATCTCTGGAAACACCATATATTTT,CATRQISGNTIYF
TRBV10-3,-,-,TRBJ2-3,TGTGCCATCAGTGAGTCCGGGACTCTTGCGCAGTATTTT,CAISESGTLAQYF
TRBV5-1,-,-,TRBJ1-6,TGCGCCAGCAGCTCCGACCGGAGCTCCTATAATTCACCCCTCCACTTT,CASSSDRSSYNSPLHF
TRBV27,-,-,TRBJ1-2,TGTGCCAGCAGTTTTTCAGGGATGAATCACTATGGCTACACCTTC,CASSFSGMNHYGYTF
TRBV5-6,once,-,TRBJ2-3,TGTGCCAGCAGTGGCAGGTTCACAGATACGCAGTATTTT,CASSGRFTDTQYF
TRBV3-1/TRBV3-2,-,-,TRBJ1-2,TGTGCCAGCAGCCCGGAGTCTGGGGCATGCTGGAATGGCTACACCTTC,CASSPESGACWNGYTF
TRBV27,few,-,TRBJ1-5,TGTGCCAGCAGTTACAGGAATAGCAATCAGCCCCAGCATTTT,CASSYRNSNQPQHF
TRBV5-4,-,TRBD1,TRBJ2-6,TGTGCCAGCAGCCCGGAGGGACAGGGAACGGGGGCCAACGTCCTGACTTTC,CASSPEGQGTGANVLTF
TRBV5-1,-,TRBD1,TRBJ1-2,TGCGCCAGCAGCTTTTCCCGGGACAGGTCCTATGGCTACACCTTC,CASSFSRDRSYGYTF
TRBV19,many,-,TRBJ1-5,TGTGCCAGTAGTAATTGGCGGAATCAGCCCCAGCATTTT,CASSNWRNQPQHF
TRBV7-8,-,-,TRBJ1-4,TGTGCCAGCAGCTTAAGGTTTCAGGCTAATGAAAAACTGTTTTTT,CASSLRFQANEKLFF
TRBV29-1,-,-,TRBJ1-6,TGCAGCGTTGGGACTGGGGAAAATTCACCCCTCCACTTT,CSVGTGENSPLHF
TRBV7-2,-,-,TRBJ1-6,TGTGCCAGCAGCCCCCGGGGTTTCAATTCACCCCTCCACTTT,CASSPRGFNSPLHF
TRBV27,-,-,TRBJ2-3,TGTGCCAGCAGTTTGCGGGCCCGGGAAGATACGCAGTATTTT,CASSLRAREDTQYF
TRBV5-8,few,TRBD1,TRBJ1-5,TGTGCCAGCAGCAAGCAGACAGGGGTCAATCAGCCCCAGCATTTT,CASSKQTGVNQPQHF
TRBV30,-,-,TRBJ1-2,TGTGCCTGGACTCACGACAGGCTAATGCACTATGGCTACACCTTC,CAWTHDRLMHYGYTF
TRBV7-2,-,TRBD1,TRBJ1-2,TGTGCCAGCAGCTTAGAGGTCGGCAGGGGGCCTGCCTATGGCTACACCTTC,CASSLEVGRGPAYGYTF
TRBV19,-,TRBD1,TRBJ1-2,TGTGCCACTAACAGGGGAGGAGATGGCTACACCTTC,CATNRGGDGYTF
TRBV6-1,-,-,TRBJ1-1,TGTGCCAGCAGTGACCCGGGGGGGGGAAACACTGAAGCTTTCTTT,CASSDPGGGNTEAFF
TRBV30,-,TRBD1,TRBJ1-5,TGTGCCTGGGCGACAGGGGGTAGCGCTCAGCCCCAGCATTTT,CAWATGGSAQPQHF
TRBV10-3,-,TRBD2,TRBJ2-1,TGTGCCATCAGTGAGGGACTAGCGGACGCTCCGTTCTTC,CAISEGLADAPFF
TRBV9,-,-,TRBJ2-2,TGTGCCAGCAGCGCAGAATTGGCCGGGGAGCTGTTTTTT,CASSAELAGELFF
TRBV21-1,-,-,TRBJ1-6,TGTGCCAGCAGCAAAGATCGGAGACGGAGCTCCTATAATTCACCCCTCCACTTT,CASSKDRRRSSYNSPLHF
TRBV12-3/TRBV12-4,-,-,TRBJ2-1,TGTGCCAGCAGTCAATACAATGAGCAGTTCTTC,CASSQYNEQFF
TRBV9,-,-,TRBJ1-4,TGTGCCAGCAGCGTAGTGGGAGCAGGGGTTGAAAAACTGTTTTTT,CASSVVGAGVEKLFF